A selection of T cell receptor beta chains follows, all from one sample in a study of blood T cell repertoires in COVID-19. Data came from immunoSEQ multiplex PCR; TCRdb stores just in-frame clones and leaves some out. Of around 190,000 clones listed, just over 85% are singletons. The sample taken for sequencing was peripheral blood. These receptor sequences come from a man aged 50 or older with active or convalescent COVID-19. Each CDR3 is given with its conserved first and last residue. D genes are given only for firm matches. A row's size may be missing; if present it is once, few, many or a size class.

j_call	v_call	cdr3_length	clone_size	d_call	cdr3_aa	cdr3_nt
TRBJ2-3	TRBV9	15	NA	TRBD1	CASSLRTGRTDTQYF	TGTGCCAGCAGCCTCCGGACAGGGCGCACAGATACGCAGTATTTT
TRBJ1-5	TRBV7-9	16	NA	NA	CASSLGAGVSNQPQHF	TGTGCCAGCAGCTTAGGTGCAGGGGTAAGCAATCAGCCCCAGCATTTT
TRBJ2-5	TRBV5-1	15	NA	NA	CASSLGGRGEETQYF	TGCGCCAGCAGCTTGGGAGGGAGAGGCGAAGAGACCCAGTACTTC
TRBJ1-1	TRBV29-1	14	NA	TRBD1	CSFRDRGNNGEAFF	TGCAGCTTTCGGGACAGGGGGAATAACGGTGAAGCTTTCTTT
TRBJ1-6	TRBV4-3	17	NA	TRBD1	CASSQVVTGAFNSPLHF	TGCGCCAGCAGCCAAGTGGTCACAGGGGCGTTTAATTCACCCCTCCACTTT
TRBJ2-1	TRBV3-1/TRBV3-2	16	NA	TRBD2	CASSQRRTSGDNEQFF	TGTGCCAGCAGCCAAAGAAGGACTAGCGGAGACAATGAGCAGTTCTTC
TRBJ1-4	TRBV2	16	NA	NA	CASHVRLTATNEKLFF	TGTGCCAGCCATGTACGCCTAACGGCAACTAATGAAAAACTGTTTTTT
TRBJ2-2	TRBV7-9	13	NA	NA	CASSSANTGELFF	TGTGCCAGCAGCTCGGCGAACACCGGGGAGCTGTTTTTT
TRBJ2-1	TRBV27	14	NA	TRBD1	CASQRGTGGYEQFF	TGTGCCAGCCAGCGGGGGACAGGGGGCTATGAGCAGTTCTTC
TRBJ1-4	TRBV4-1	17	NA	NA	CASSQEPRGRSNEKLFF	TGCGCCAGCAGCCAAGAACCCAGGGGTAGGAGTAATGAAAAACTGTTTTTT
TRBJ2-2	TRBV11-3	17	NA	TRBD2	CASSWGLAGAGTGELFF	TGTGCCAGCAGCTGGGGACTAGCGGGAGCTGGCACCGGGGAGCTGTTTTTT
TRBJ1-3	TRBV3-1/TRBV3-2	15	NA	NA	CATSNQGTSGNTIYF	TGTGCCACCTCGAACCAGGGCACCTCTGGAAACACCATATATTTT
TRBJ1-2	TRBV4-2	15	NA	NA	CASSQEAGGNYGYTF	TGTGCCAGCAGCCAAGAGGCTGGGGGGAACTATGGCTACACCTTC
TRBJ2-7	TRBV20-1	14	NA	TRBD2	CSASESGNDLEQYF	TGCAGTGCTAGTGAAAGCGGGAATGATCTCGAGCAGTACTTC
TRBJ2-1	TRBV9	15	NA	TRBD2	CASSPGTSGLNEQFF	TGTGCCAGCAGCCCCGGGACTAGCGGTCTAAATGAGCAGTTCTTC
TRBJ2-1	TRBV10-3	17	once	NA	CAISDGGGGGAYNEQFF	TGTGCCATCAGTGACGGTGGTGGCGGGGGCGCATACAATGAGCAGTTCTTC
TRBJ2-2	TRBV25-1	15	NA	NA	CASTPSGGVNRELFF	TGTGCCAGCACCCCCTCGGGCGGGGTTAACCGGGAGCTGTTTTTT
TRBJ1-1	TRBV24-1	13	NA	TRBD1	CATRQGVNTEAFF	TGTGCCACTAGACAGGGGGTGAACACTGAAGCTTTCTTT
TRBJ2-1	TRBV27	15	NA	NA	CASSSSGGPYNEQFF	TGTGCCAGCAGTTCTTCCGGGGGGCCCTACAATGAGCAGTTCTTC
TRBJ2-1	TRBV20-1	12	NA	NA	CSASPGNNEQFF	TGCAGTGCTAGTCCGGGGAACAATGAGCAGTTCTTC
TRBJ1-5	TRBV6-5	14	NA	TRBD1	CASRTGGWNQPQHF	TGTGCCAGCCGGACAGGGGGCTGGAATCAGCCCCAGCATTTT
TRBJ2-3	TRBV3-1/TRBV3-2	18	NA	TRBD2	CASSQDRLAGGFGDTQYF	TGTGCCAGCAGCCAAGATCGACTAGCGGGAGGTTTCGGAGATACGCAGTATTTT
TRBJ2-7	TRBV25-1	14	NA	TRBD2	CASRRTSGTYEQYF	TGTGCCAGCAGAAGGACTAGCGGGACCTACGAGCAGTACTTC
TRBJ2-4	TRBV4-3	17	NA	TRBD1	CASSQDRGQGRKNIQYF	TGCGCCAGCAGCCAAGATAGGGGACAGGGACGAAAAAACATTCAGTACTTC
TRBJ1-2	TRBV19	14	NA	NA	CASQSLFRLHGYTF	TGTGCCAGTCAAAGCCTCTTTCGGTTGCATGGCTACACCTTC
TRBJ1-1	TRBV2	16	NA	TRBD1	CASRIDGQVNKFEAFF	TGTGCCAGCAGGATAGACGGACAGGTAAATAAATTCGAAGCTTTCTTT
TRBJ1-1	TRBV19	13	NA	NA	CASSTQGNTEAFF	TGTGCCAGTAGTACACAGGGGAACACTGAAGCTTTCTTT
TRBJ1-6	TRBV28	15	NA	NA	CASSPPGFLNSPLHF	TGTGCCAGCAGTCCCCCCGGGTTTTTAAATTCACCCCTCCACTTT
TRBJ1-3	TRBV9	16	NA	TRBD1	CASSDPGTGRGNTIYF	TGTGCCAGCAGCGACCCAGGGACAGGGCGTGGAAACACCATATATTTT
TRBJ2-7	TRBV6-4	15	NA	NA	CASSGGGSNSYEQYF	TGTGCCAGCAGTGGGGGAGGATCTAACTCCTACGAGCAGTACTTC
TRBJ1-4	TRBV7-9	14	NA	TRBD1	CASSLGTGFEKLFF	TGTGCCAGCAGCTTAGGGACAGGGTTCGAAAAACTGTTTTTT
TRBJ1-1	TRBV6-2/TRBV6-3	11	few	TRBD1	CASSTGDRLFF	TGTGCCAGCAGTACAGGGGACCGTCTTTTCTTT
TRBJ2-5	TRBV6-5	15	NA	NA	CASSYSPGAGETQYF	TGTGCCAGCAGTTACTCCCCAGGGGCAGGAGAGACCCAGTACTTC
TRBJ2-1	TRBV7-7	15	once	TRBD2	CASSSTSGAYNEQFF	TGTGCCAGCAGTTCGACTAGCGGGGCATACAATGAGCAGTTCTTC
TRBJ2-3	TRBV7-3	16	once	TRBD1	CASSSQPGQGLDTQYF	TGTGCCAGCAGCTCGCAACCGGGACAGGGGTTAGATACGCAGTATTTT
TRBJ1-5	TRBV19	13	few	TRBD1	CASQTGVGQPQHF	TGTGCCAGCCAGACAGGGGTTGGGCAGCCCCAGCATTTT
TRBJ2-1	TRBV28	14	NA	NA	CASSAPPTENEQFF	TGTGCCAGCAGTGCCCCTCCCACTGAGAATGAGCAGTTCTTC
TRBJ1-1	TRBV18	15	NA	NA	CASSPHEGLGTEAFF	TGTGCCAGCTCACCACACGAGGGTCTGGGCACTGAAGCTTTCTTT
TRBJ1-1	TRBV6-5	14	NA	TRBD1	CASSYGQGAAEAFF	TGTGCCAGCAGTTACGGACAGGGGGCCGCTGAAGCTTTCTTT
TRBJ2-6	TRBV7-3	18	NA	TRBD1	CASSPGQAFRSGANVLTF	TGTGCCAGCAGCCCGGGACAGGCCTTCCGCTCTGGGGCCAACGTCCTGACTTTC
TRBJ1-1	TRBV27	15	NA	NA	CASSSYRVGNTEAFF	TGTGCCAGCAGTTCATACAGGGTTGGGAACACTGAAGCTTTCTTT
TRBJ1-2	TRBV25-1	14	NA	NA	CASSDPGTAYGYTF	TGTGCCAGCAGTGACCCCGGGACTGCCTATGGCTACACCTTC